This TCR beta chain was identified during a study of blood T cells in healthy people across ages. Broader study findings: Roughly linear declines in TCR beta diversity per million T cells occurred with age. Compared with aged donors, long-lived donors showed fewer expanded clones, suggesting selection.

This clonotype has just a few counts. As yet, its antigen is unknown. Using a J-beta primer mix together with a sample-barcoded 5' primer, a second PCR was run for roughly 7 to 11 cycles. TCRdb used MiXCR to reprocess the 5' RACE reads, holding one entry per CDR3 protein. This repertoire shows roughly 700,000 distinct CDR3 sequences, 49% found once; its top ten account for roughly 31%. In terms of origin and age, donors were healthy Caucasian individuals from Russia aged about 6 to 90. The CDR3 covers 14 residues. CDR1 and CDR2 from the germline V gene are SQVTM and ANQGSEA. After removal of 5 bases from V and 4 bases from J, the junction contained 8 bases not matched to a gene.

The genes are TRBV29-1 and TRBJ2-3; the match to TRBD2 covers 8 bases. Specimen: blood. The receptor's source is a woman in her sixties in good health. CDR3 region: CSVPGLGNPDTQYF. DNA of the CDR3: TGCAGCGTTCCGGGACTAGGGAACCCAGATACGCAGTATTTT.